This T cell receptor (beta chain) was recorded in a study of blood T cell repertoires in COVID-19. The CDR3 consists of 15 residues. The V end lost 0 bases, the J end lost 4 bases, and 12 bases lay between the germline ends. Germline V lookup: CDR1 SGHAT, CDR2 FQNNGV. Authors' processing steps: Using reference gene primer amplification, nucleated cell counts were estimated. Assay used: immunoSEQ multiplex PCR; TCRdb lists only in-frame clones, some missing. V and J calls and clone size are those listed in that table; D and trimming were worked out from the DNA. Here the sample spans fewer than 250,000 clones, about four fifths being singletons. This clone was picked up one time.

This TCR derives from a woman in her twenties or thirties who had recovered from COVID-19. The material sequenced was PBMCs or T cells enriched from blood (not recorded which). This chain joins TRBV11-2 and TRBJ1-2; D perhaps matches TRBD1 (6 bases). CDR3 coding DNA: TGTGCCAGCAGCTTAGAGGCAGGGGACGGCTATGGCTACACCTTC. Translating gives CASSLEAGDGYGYTF.